This TCR beta chain was profiled in a study of blood T cell repertoires in COVID-19. This clone was seen a single time. Authors' methods: Using reference gene primer amplification, nucleated cell counts were estimated. The method was immunoSEQ multiplex PCR; TCRdb's version includes in-frame clones alone and lacks a portion of them. The V and J calls and clone size were taken over from that table, and D and trimming were inferred from the DNA. This sample carries roughly 230,000 clones, around 91% of them seen once, and the ten largest clones take under 2.5%. Seattle patients were enrolled during active infection and followed longitudinally. The CDR3 length is 13 residues. V lost 0 bases and J 4 bases, leaving 8 bases between the germline ends. Looked up from germline, CDR1 is SGDLS and CDR2 is YYNGEE.

The sequence was collected from a woman aged 55-70 years with COVID-19, enrolled during active disease. This chain joins TRBV9 and TRBJ2-7; D remains unclear. The sequencing input was peripheral blood. The CDR3 is CASSVGQEYEQYF. CDR3 sequence (DNA): TGTGCCAGCAGCGTAGGTCAGGAATACGAGCAGTACTTC.